The clone carrying this T cell receptor (beta chain) was recorded a few times. This record belongs to a study of blood T cell repertoires in COVID-19. The overall study: The cDNA or gDNA used as material had been derived from T cells, B-cell-depleted T cells, or PBMCs.

Profiling relied on immunoSEQ multiplex PCR, and the TCRdb table lists in-frame clones only, not all of them. Of 150,000 to 200,000 clones in the sample, 88% were seen once. The germline V gene has CDR1 LGHDT and CDR2 YNNKEL (reference sequence). The V end lost 4 bases, the J end lost 4 bases, and 10 bases lay between the germline ends. The CDR3 runs 13 residues. This TCR derives from a human donor in a cohort sampled during active COVID-19. Sequencing input: peripheral blood. This rearrangement joins TRBV3-1 (or the pseudogene TRBV3-2) to TRBJ1-2; a weak D match, TRBD1 (5 bases). The CDR3 region has the DNA TGTGCCAGCAGCCGACAGAGGCTCTATGGCTACACCTTC. Translated: CASSRQRLYGYTF.